This T cell receptor beta chain was retrieved from a study of regulatory T cells in long-lasting Graves disease. The study, taken as a whole, reports: Limited samples may have lowered accuracy. Reduced TCR diversity was observed in persistent Graves' patients versus newly diagnosed patients.

The sample's time point: newly diagnosed GD, antithyroid drugs for less than 3 months. The TCR library used RNA extracted from PBMCs. Combining iRepertoire HTBI primers with Arm-PCR of CDR3 regions, the authors built TCR beta libraries. TCRdb called the multiplex PCR reads again in MiXCR, with one record for every CDR3 protein. Of approximately 270,000 distinct CDR3 sequences listed, 15% to 20% are singletons. Regarding this clonotype: Antigen unknown.

Trimming removed 2 bases at V and 4 bases at J, with 12 bases between. Germline values: CDR1 SGHNT, CDR2 YYREEE (reference sequence). This CDR3 region has 14 residues. These data were likewise used in another study, on T cells in Graves' hyperthyroidism and ophthalmopathy.

The origin of this receptor is a woman in her twenties or thirties with Graves disease. The sequenced sample was peripheral blood mononuclear cells (PBMCs), obtained at new diagnosis, from a patient treated with antithyroid drugs. The V gene is TRBV5-4, the J gene TRBJ1-2; D remains unclear. This chain's CDR3 is CASSFLDGSYGYTF. CDR3 sequence (DNA): TGTGCCAGCAGCTTTCTGGACGGCAGCTATGGCTACACCTTC.